The entry that follows covers one T cell receptor beta chain sequence. Its antigen is as yet unknown. Assay: immunoSEQ multiplex PCR; the TCRdb copy retains only in-frame clones and omits some. The sample holds tens of thousands of clones; around two thirds are singletons and the top ten take 7.2%. This entry comes from a study of early stage breast cancer tumors. Study in general: Most invasive tumors, about 75% of the 16, were ER+/PR+/HER2-. Roughly 9.6-fold was the mean read coverage per sample.

This CDR3 spans 16 amino acids. Germline V gene lookup returns CDR1 SGHDT and CDR2 YYEEEE. J gave up 2 bases and V 0 bases, and 4 bases lay outside the gene matches. Study conclusions and caveats: Comparing each tissue with blood distinguished tumor from normal in about 90% of the 16 patients. Commonly generated sequences made up most enriched TCRB sequences shared between patients.

Material for sequencing was blood. The rearrangement joins TRBV5-6 to TRBJ2-1; 8 nucleotides match TRBD1. This TCR came from a person aged 45-60 years with breast cancer. Written as DNA, the CDR3 is TGTGCCAGCAGCTTGGATGTGGGACAGGCCTACAATGAGCAGTTCTTC. As protein: CASSLDVGQAYNEQFF. The full variable domain, its missing parts supplied by reference TRBV5-6 and TRBJ2-1, is DAGVTQSPTHLIKTRGQQVTLRCSPKSGHDTVSWYQQALGQGPQFIFQYYEEEERQRGNFPDRFSGHQFPNYSSELNVNALLLGDSALYLCASSLDVGQAYNEQFFGPGTRLTVL.